A selection of T cell receptor delta chains follows, all from one sample in a study of Vδ1+ human thymocytes. TCRdb reanalysed the multiplex PCR reads via CATT. Here the sample spans around 19,000 delta-chain clones, approximately 8.8% being singletons. What was sequenced was Vdelta1+ gamma-delta thymocytes from the thymus. These receptors were obtained from a child in the first two years of life who had congenital heart surgery. Each CDR3 is given with its conserved first and last residue. The order of the fields is clone size, J gene, V gene, D gene, CDR3 DNA, CDR3 protein. The D gene is left open where the match is weak. Where a row states a size, it is once, few, many or the class of an expanded clone; other rows omit it.

abundance: few; j_gene: TRDJ1; v_gene: TRDV1; d_gene: TRDD3; CDR3nt: TGTGCTCTTGGGGAAGGAGGTGGGGGATGTAGCGGCACCGATAAACTCATCTTT; CDR3aa: CALGEGGGGCSGTDKLIF
abundance: .; j_gene: TRDJ1; v_gene: TRDV1; d_gene: .; CDR3nt: TGTGCTCTTGGGGAACGTTACCGCCTTCCTTCAAAGCGGGGACGGCTCGGGATAGATAAACTCATCTTT; CDR3aa: CALGERYRLPSKRGRLGIDKLIF
abundance: few; j_gene: TRDJ1; v_gene: TRDV1; d_gene: TRDD3; CDR3nt: TGTGCTCTTGGGGCGCTACGTTACTGGGGGATGGCCGATAAACTCATCTTT; CDR3aa: CALGALRYWGMADKLIF
abundance: .; j_gene: TRDJ3; v_gene: TRDV2; d_gene: TRDD3; CDR3nt: TGTGCCTGTGACACCGGGACTGGGGGATACGTTGGCCCCTGGGACACCCGACAGATGTTTTTC; CDR3aa: CACDTGTGGYVGPWDTRQMFF
abundance: .; j_gene: TRDJ1; v_gene: TRDV1; d_gene: .; CDR3nt: TGTGCTCTTGGGGAAAAGTTTAAATTCCCTACTGGGCTCAAAGATGGGGGCGATAAACTCATCTTT; CDR3aa: CALGEKFKFPTGLKDGGDKLIF
abundance: few; j_gene: TRDJ1; v_gene: TRDV1; d_gene: TRDD3; CDR3nt: TGTGCTCTTGGGGAACTGGGACCTAAAGGAAACTGGGGGATACGGGTACTCATCTTT; CDR3aa: CALGELGPKGNWGIRVLIF
abundance: .; j_gene: TRDJ1; v_gene: TRDV1; d_gene: TRDD3; CDR3nt: TGTGCTCTTGGGGTACGCCTTCCTTCTTTACTGGGGGACCCTGACACCGATAAACTCATCTTT; CDR3aa: CALGVRLPSLLGDPDTDKLIF
abundance: few; j_gene: TRDJ1; v_gene: TRDV1; d_gene: .; CDR3nt: TGTGCTCTTGGGGAACTAGGCCCCCTTATTACCCCCCAATGGAGGGCTAAACTCATCTTT; CDR3aa: CALGELGPLITPQWRAKLIF
abundance: few; j_gene: TRDJ1; v_gene: TRDV1; d_gene: TRDD3; CDR3nt: TGTGCTCTTGGGGACCGTTCCTACGGGGGATACCATAAACTCATCTTT; CDR3aa: CALGDRSYGGYHKLIF
abundance: few; j_gene: TRDJ1; v_gene: TRDV3; d_gene: .; CDR3nt: TGTGCCCAAAGATCTCTGGTTGGGGCTTACACCGATAAACTCATCTTT; CDR3aa: CAQRSLVGAYTDKLIF
abundance: few; j_gene: TRDJ1; v_gene: TRDV1; d_gene: .; CDR3nt: TGTGCTCTTGGGAACCTTCTTCCCCAGGTACTAGCCCAGTACACCGATAAACTCATCTTT; CDR3aa: CALGNLLPQVLAQYTDKLIF
abundance: .; j_gene: TRDJ1; v_gene: TRDV1; d_gene: TRDD3; CDR3nt: TGTGCTCTTGGGGACTCGCACTGGGGGATTCTCTCGTACACCGATAAACTCATCTTT; CDR3aa: CALGDSHWGILSYTDKLIF
abundance: few; j_gene: TRDJ1; v_gene: TRDV1; d_gene: .; CDR3nt: TGTGCTCTTGGGGAACTGCTTCCTACTGGGGGACAGATGTACACCGATAAACTCATCTTT; CDR3aa: CALGELLPTGGQMYTDKLIF
abundance: few; j_gene: TRDJ1; v_gene: TRDV1; d_gene: TRDD3; CDR3nt: TGTGCTCTTGGGGAATACAACTGGGTACTGGGGGATACGAGGGGTGGCGATAAACTCATCTTT; CDR3aa: CALGEYNWVLGDTRGGDKLIF
abundance: few; j_gene: TRDJ1; v_gene: TRDV1; d_gene: .; CDR3nt: TGTGCTCTTGGGGAGGCCTTCCGGGGGATGTACACCGATAAACTCATCTTT; CDR3aa: CALGEAFRGMYTDKLIF
abundance: few; j_gene: TRDJ1; v_gene: TRDV3; d_gene: TRDD2; CDR3nt: TGTGCCTTTAGGAGACCCGCGGCCTTCCTACGGTCCTGGAGGCGAAACGATAAACTCATCTTT; CDR3aa: CAFRRPAAFLRSWRRNDKLIF
abundance: .; j_gene: TRDJ1; v_gene: TRDV1; d_gene: .; CDR3nt: TGTGCTCTTGGGGAACTAACCTCGCCTTCCACCGATAAACTCATCTTT; CDR3aa: CALGELTSPSTDKLIF
abundance: few; j_gene: TRDJ1; v_gene: TRDV1; d_gene: .; CDR3nt: TGTGCTCTTGGGGAACTAGGAGTTGCGGGGCCCAAACTCATCTTT; CDR3aa: CALGELGVAGPKLIF
abundance: few; j_gene: TRDJ1; v_gene: TRDV1; d_gene: TRDD3; CDR3nt: TGTGCTCTTGGGGGCCGGATTCCTACCTGGGGGATAGGGTACACCGATAAACTCATCTTT; CDR3aa: CALGGRIPTWGIGYTDKLIF
abundance: .; j_gene: TRDJ1; v_gene: TRDV1; d_gene: TRDD3; CDR3nt: TGTGCTCTTGGGGACCTACCTTCTACTGGGGGATACATGACCGATAAACTCATCTTT; CDR3aa: CALGDLPSTGGYMTDKLIF
abundance: few; j_gene: TRDJ1; v_gene: TRDV1; d_gene: .; CDR3nt: TGTGCTCTTGGGGAACTAGGACCGGGACCTACAAAATGTGATGCTAGGGGCTCCACCGATAAACTCATCTTT; CDR3aa: CALGELGPGPTKCDARGSTDKLIF
abundance: few; j_gene: TRDJ1; v_gene: TRDV1; d_gene: TRDD3; CDR3nt: TGTGCTCTTGGGGAACTTCGGGGCCTACTGGGGGATACCGGCACCGATAAACTCATCTTT; CDR3aa: CALGELRGLLGDTGTDKLIF
abundance: few; j_gene: TRDJ1; v_gene: TRDV1; d_gene: .; CDR3nt: TGTGCTCTTGGGGGGTCCGGGCATACAAGTAAACTCATCTTT; CDR3aa: CALGGSGHTSKLIF
abundance: .; j_gene: TRDJ1; v_gene: TRDV1; d_gene: TRDD3; CDR3nt: TGTGCTCTTGGGGAACAAAGCGTCCTGGGGATAATTCCATATAAACTCATCTTT; CDR3aa: CALGEQSVLGIIPYKLIF
abundance: few; j_gene: TRDJ1; v_gene: TRDV1; d_gene: TRDD3; CDR3nt: TGTGCTCTTGGGGAACTTTTCTACTGGGGGATATTGGGCACCGATAAACTCATCTTT; CDR3aa: CALGELFYWGILGTDKLIF
abundance: medium-sized; j_gene: TRDJ1; v_gene: TRDV1; d_gene: .; CDR3nt: TGTGCTCTTGGGTGTTCCGGATCCACCGATAAACTCATCTTT; CDR3aa: CALGCSGSTDKLIF
abundance: few; j_gene: TRDJ1; v_gene: TRDV1; d_gene: .; CDR3nt: TGTGCTCTTGGGGTCGCGTTCCCGCACACCGATAAACTCATCTTT; CDR3aa: CALGVAFPHTDKLIF
abundance: .; j_gene: TRDJ1; v_gene: TRDV1; d_gene: TRDD3; CDR3nt: TGCGCTCTTGGGGAAGTACCCTCCGTGGGGGATACGCTCTTTCCTCACACCGATAAACTCATCTTT; CDR3aa: CALGEVPSVGDTLFPHTDKLIF
abundance: .; j_gene: TRDJ1; v_gene: TRDV1; d_gene: TRDD2; CDR3nt: TGTGCTCTTGGGGATGCCCCTTCCTACTCTGGGGCCAAAGGGGGTCCCGATAAACTCATCTTT; CDR3aa: CALGDAPSYSGAKGGPDKLIF
abundance: .; j_gene: TRDJ1; v_gene: TRDV1; d_gene: .; CDR3nt: TGTGCTCTTGGGGAAGCTACGGGGGGTGTACACTTTAAACTCATCTTT; CDR3aa: CALGEATGGVHFKLIF
abundance: few; j_gene: TRDJ2; v_gene: TRDV1; d_gene: .; CDR3nt: TGTGCTCTTGGGGAACCCTCTTATGGGGGCACTTTGACAGCACAACTCTTCTTT; CDR3aa: CALGEPSYGGTLTAQLFF
abundance: medium-sized; j_gene: TRDJ1; v_gene: TRDV1; d_gene: .; CDR3nt: TGTGCTCTTGGGGAACCTCACGACCGCGGGGACACCGATAAACTCATCTTT; CDR3aa: CALGEPHDRGDTDKLIF
abundance: .; j_gene: TRDJ1; v_gene: TRDV2; d_gene: TRDD3; CDR3nt: TGTGCCTGTGACACCCCCCCCACGGTTCCTAACTGGGGGATACGCGGGGAACAACTCATCTTT; CDR3aa: CACDTPPTVPNWGIRGEQLIF
abundance: .; j_gene: TRDJ1; v_gene: TRDV1; d_gene: TRDD3; CDR3nt: TGTGCTCTTGGGAAGGCCCCCCCACCCTACGGCTGGGGGGACACCGATAAACTCATCTTT; CDR3aa: CALGKAPPPYGWGDTDKLIF
abundance: few; j_gene: TRDJ1; v_gene: TRDV1; d_gene: TRDD3; CDR3nt: TGTGCTCTTGGGGAAGACTGGACTGGGGGAGATACCGATAAACTCATCTTT; CDR3aa: CALGEDWTGGDTDKLIF
abundance: .; j_gene: TRDJ1; v_gene: TRDV2; d_gene: TRDD3; CDR3nt: TGTGCCTGTGACCCAAATCGGGGGATTCCCACTCCTCTACTGGGGGATACGGCCGATAAACTCATCTTT; CDR3aa: CACDPNRGIPTPLLGDTADKLIF
abundance: few; j_gene: TRDJ1; v_gene: TRDV1; d_gene: TRDD3; CDR3nt: TGTGCTCTTGGGGAACGAGGCCGTTCCCCCGCGGCCTCCCTACGGTTGGGGGATATGATCACCGATAAACTCATCTTT; CDR3aa: CALGERGRSPAASLRLGDMITDKLIF
abundance: .; j_gene: TRDJ1; v_gene: TRDV1; d_gene: TRDD3; CDR3nt: TGTGCTCTTGGGGAACGCCTCTACTGGGGGATCCCATTTAAACTCATCTTT; CDR3aa: CALGERLYWGIPFKLIF
abundance: few; j_gene: TRDJ1; v_gene: TRDV1; d_gene: TRDD3; CDR3nt: TGTGCTCTTGGGGGGGGTACTGGGGGATTTACCTACACCGATAAACTCATCTTT; CDR3aa: CALGGGTGGFTYTDKLIF
abundance: .; j_gene: TRDJ1; v_gene: TRDV1; d_gene: .; CDR3nt: TGTGCTCTTGGGGAACTCTCCCCGTCCCAGTACACCGATAAACTCATCTTT; CDR3aa: CALGELSPSQYTDKLIF